The clone carrying this T cell receptor beta chain was detected ten times or more. The sample originates from a study of breast tumors, draining lymph nodes, adjacent tissues. Trimming cost V 1 base and J 4 bases, with 6 bases left between them. Per the germline V gene, CDR1 is SGHRS and CDR2 is YFSETQ. This CDR3 has 13 residues. Samples came from axillary lymph nodes draining the breast cancer. MiXCR, run by TCRdb on the multiplex PCR reads, gives a single entry per CDR3 protein. The sample records around 130,000 distinct CDR3 sequences, about 20% being singletons. The TCR originated in a female donor with breast cancer. Some clones in this sample may be carry-over from other donors' samples. The sample taken for sequencing was axillary lymph node tissue. The chain links TRBV5-1 to TRBJ2-1; D is unresolved. The CDR3 DNA follows: TGCGCCAGCAGCTTGTCAGGATACAATGAGCAGTTCTTC. This encodes CASSLSGYNEQFF.